The present TCR beta chain was sequenced within a study of shared clonotypes between healthy human individuals. The germline gives CDR1 MNHEY, CDR2 SVGAGI. With 7 bases clipped from V and 11 bases from J, the junction kept 5 bases outside the gene matches. The CDR3 has 11 amino acids. This clone has a single count. Data came from immunoSEQ multiplex PCR; TCRdb stores just in-frame clones and leaves some out. The sample shows roughly 2.6 million clones, approximately 92% of them seen only once. The specimen sequenced was naive CD4+ T cells sorted from blood. Stated subset: CD45RA+ positively selected. The rearrangement links TRBV6-5 to TRBJ1-1; 9 positions agree with TRBD1. The origin of this receptor is a man aged 18 to 29 in good health. The CDR3 DNA reads TGTGCCAGCATTGACAGGGGGACGGCTTTCTTT. This translates into CASIDRGTAFF.